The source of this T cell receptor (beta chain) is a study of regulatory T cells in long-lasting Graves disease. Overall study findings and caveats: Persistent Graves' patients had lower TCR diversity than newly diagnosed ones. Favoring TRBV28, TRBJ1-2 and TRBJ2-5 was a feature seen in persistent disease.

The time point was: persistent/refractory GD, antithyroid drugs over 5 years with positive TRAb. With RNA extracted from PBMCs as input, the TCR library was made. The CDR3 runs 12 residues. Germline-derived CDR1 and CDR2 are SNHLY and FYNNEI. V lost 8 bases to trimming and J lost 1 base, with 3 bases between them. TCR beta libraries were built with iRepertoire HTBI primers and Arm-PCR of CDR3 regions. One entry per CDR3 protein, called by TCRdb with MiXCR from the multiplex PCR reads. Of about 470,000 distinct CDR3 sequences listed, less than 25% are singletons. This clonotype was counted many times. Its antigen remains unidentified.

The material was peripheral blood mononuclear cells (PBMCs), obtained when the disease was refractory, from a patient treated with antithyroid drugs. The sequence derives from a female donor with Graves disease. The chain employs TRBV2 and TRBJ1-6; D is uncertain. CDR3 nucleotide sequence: TGTGCCAGCGGGTCCTATAATTCACCCCTCCACTTT. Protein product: CASGSYNSPLHF.